The 23 T cell receptor beta chains listed next were all sequenced from one sample in a study of beta chain features in type 1 diabetes. The whole isolated RNA underwent reverse transcription, so sequencing captured expressed TCRB transcripts. Profiled with immunoSEQ multiplex PCR; TCRdb holds only in-frame clones, not every one. Among almost 350,000 clones listed, 6.5% to 10% were seen once. The sequenced sample consisted of central memory CD4+ T cells from blood. The receptors here all came from a woman under 30 in good health.

Comment on this clone: A clone one base away is much larger, so this may be a read error. The same CDR3 can be traced to other DNA sequences in this sample. The V call is TRBV7-2, the J call TRBJ1-1; D not resolved. Trimming removed 2 bases at V and 5 bases at J, with 9 bases between. CDR1 and CDR2 from the germline V gene are SGHTA and FQGNSA. The CDR3 is 13 amino acids. This chain's CDR3 is CASSLQGGTEAFF. The CDR3 coding sequence is TGTGCCAGCAGCTTACAAGGAGGGACTGAAGCTTTCTTT.

This clone was seen only a few times. The CDR3 coding sequence is TGTGCCAGCAGCCAAGGGGCTAGACGGAACAATGAGCAGTTCTTC. Protein product: CASSQGARRNNEQFF. The rearrangement links TRBV14 to TRBJ2-1; D is uncertain. This CDR3 spans 15 amino acids. Trimming pared 1 base from V and 5 bases from J, leaving 12 bases between. The germline V gene has CDR1 SGHDN and CDR2 FVKESK.

V is TRBV7-2 and J is TRBJ2-7, with 9 positions matching TRBD2. V shed 5 bases and J 7 bases; nucleotides not matched to a gene: 9. The CDR3 is 14 residues long. Germline CDR1 and CDR2: SGHTA and FQGNSA. For the CDR3, the DNA is TGTGCCAGCAGCGGTGCTAGCGGGATCAGGGAGCAGTACTTC. This codes for CASSGASGIREQYF. Looking up the rest from reference TRBV7-2 and TRBJ2-7 gives the full variable domain: GAGVSQSPSNKVTEKGKDVELRCDPISGHTALYWYRQSLGQGLEFLIYFQGNSAPDKSGLPSDRFSAERTGGSVSTLTIQRTQQEDSAVYLCASSGASGIREQYFGPGTRLTVT.

This clone was found a few times. The J gene is TRBJ2-7, the V gene TRBV7-6; 7 bases are a match to TRBD2. Germline assignment: CDR1 SGHVS and CDR2 FNYEAQ. The junction had 5 bases not matched to a gene; V was cut back by 3 bases and J by 0 bases. CDR3 length equals 15 residues. This chain's CDR3 is CASSLSSGSSYEQYF. The CDR3 DNA reads TGTGCCAGCAGCTTGTCTAGCGGAAGCTCCTACGAGCAGTACTTC.

Only a few counts were recorded for this clone. This chain joins TRBV5-1 and TRBJ2-7, with D possibly being TRBD1 (5 bases). The germline V and J ends were trimmed by 4 bases and 3 bases, with 14 bases remaining between them. This CDR3 has 14 amino acids. CDR1 is SGHRS and CDR2 is YFSETQ in the germline V gene. The CDR3 nucleotides are TGCGCCAGCAGCCTCGCCAGGGCCGACTACGAGCAGTACTTC. It yields the protein CASSLARADYEQYF.

In the case of this clone: A single base is all that separates this from a far larger clone, so a read error is likely. The J gene is TRBJ1-2, the V gene TRBV29-1; D remains ambiguous. V shed 7 bases and J shed 8 bases, with 17 bases lying between them. This CDR3 is built from 12 residues. The germline CDR1 and CDR2 sequences are SQVTM and ANQGSEA. CDR3 in DNA: TGCAGCGGTGAGTCAGGAGGAGGCGGCTACACCTTC. Residues: CSGESGGGGYTF.

This clone was recorded a few times. This rearrangement joins TRBV9 to TRBJ2-5, with D unresolved. TRBJ2-7 explains the end of the DNA better; the J call may be wrong. The CDR3 loop spans 15 amino acids. The V gene's germline CDR1 is SGDLS and CDR2 YYNGEE. The DNA for the CDR3 is TGTGCCAGCAGCCTCAGAGCCCTACCACCCTACGAGCAGTACTTC. This sequence encodes CASSLRALPPYEQYF.

The chain combines TRBV5-6 with TRBJ2-2; 9 bases fit TRBD2. Per germline, CDR1 SGHDT and CDR2 YYEEEE. V trimming: 1 base; J trimming: 7 bases; junction bases outside the gene matches: 8. CDR3 length: 16 residues. CDR3 coding DNA: TGTGCCAGCAGCTTGCGTCTAGCGGGACAGAGCGGGGAGCTGTTTTTT. Protein: CASSLRLAGQSGELFF.

Of note for this clone: Other nucleotide sequences from this sample produce the same CDR3. The chain carries TRBV7-2 and TRBJ2-7, with D hard to call. V dropped 0 bases and J dropped 1 base, with 10 bases sitting between them. This CDR3 contains 15 residues. Germline-derived CDR1 and CDR2 are SGHTA and FQGNSA. The CDR3 sequence is CASSLASGVSYEQYF. CDR3 DNA: TGTGCCAGCAGCTTAGCGAGTGGGGTGTCCTACGAGCAGTACTTC.

The V call is TRBV5-8, the J call TRBJ1-1, with 9 nucleotides matching TRBD1. The V gene's germline CDR1 is SGHTS and CDR2 YDEGEE. The V and J ends lost 4 bases and 6 bases, in that order; junction bases with no gene match: 7. The CDR3 totals 14 residues. The CDR3 DNA reads as TGTGCCAGCAGCCTGGGACAGGGAGGCGCTGAAGCTTTCTTT. This sequence encodes CASSLGQGGAEAFF. The whole variable domain, filled in from reference TRBV5-8 and TRBJ1-1, reads EAGVTQSPTHLIKTRGQQATLRCSPISGHTSVYWYQQALGLGLQFLLWYDEGEERNRGNFPPRFSGRQFPNYSSELNVNALELEDSALYLCASSLGQGGAEAFFGQGTRLTVV.

This clone has a handful of counts. V usage is TRBV27 and J usage is TRBJ1-1, with TRBD1 matching over 8 bases. The junction had 7 bases not matched to a gene; V was cut back by 6 bases and J by 7 bases. CDR1 is MNHEY and CDR2 is SMNVEV in the germline V gene (reference sequence). The CDR3 runs to 13 residues. The CDR3 coding sequence is TGTGCCAGCAGGAGGACAGGGTTGGGTGAAGCTTTCTTT. Its protein product is CASRRTGLGEAFF.

This clone was seen a few times. The rearrangement links TRBV25-1 to TRBJ2-3, with 9 nucleotides matching TRBD2. The CDR3 is 15 residues long. After removal of 3 bases from V and 6 bases from J, the junction contained 7 bases not matched to a gene. Germline V gene data show CDR1 as MGHDK and CDR2 as SYGVNS. The CDR3 is CASSEFSGSGDTQYF. DNA of the CDR3: TGTGCCAGCAGTGAGTTTAGCGGGAGTGGTGATACGCAGTATTTT.

CDR3: CASSFQGAQTEAFF. Here the CDR3 DNA reads TGCGCCAGCAGCTTCCAGGGGGCCCAAACTGAAGCTTTCTTT. V usage is TRBV5-1 and J usage is TRBJ1-1, with 8 positions matching TRBD1. Germline CDR1 SGHRS, CDR2 YFSETQ. The ends lost 2 bases at V and 5 bases at J; junction bases unmatched: 5. The length of the CDR3 is 14 residues. The complete variable domain, with remaining parts taken from reference TRBV5-1 and TRBJ1-1, reads KAGVTQTPRYLIKTRGQQVTLSCSPISGHRSVSWYQQTPGQGLQFLFEYFSETQRNKGNFPGRFSGRQFSNSRSEMNVSTLELGDSALYLCASSFQGAQTEAFFGQGTRLTVV.

The rearrangement uses TRBV4-3 and TRBJ2-1; 9 bases fit TRBD2. Germline lookup yields CDR1 LGHNA and CDR2 YSLEER. CDR3 length equals 19 residues. V shed 0 bases, J shed 6 bases, and the junction held 15 bases outside the gene matches. CDR3 in DNA: TGCGCCAGCAGCCAAGATTACCTAGCGGGATCCGTTTTATCCAATGAGCAGTTCTTC. Protein sequence: CASSQDYLAGSVLSNEQFF.

The chain is built from TRBV7-3 and TRBJ2-6; D gene unclear. Germline CDR1 SGHTA, CDR2 FQGTGA. The CDR3 consists of 14 residues. V lost 4 bases and J 2 bases, leaving 6 bases between the germline ends. CDR3 DNA sequence: TGTGCCAGCAGCTCAAGCGCTGGGGCCAACGTCCTGACTTTC. The encoded protein is CASSSSAGANVLTF.

This clone has a handful of counts. The J gene is TRBJ1-2, the V gene TRBV5-4, with TRBD1 matching 9 bases. Germline V lookup: CDR1 SGHNT, CDR2 YYREEE (reference sequence). The CDR3 is 15 residues long. V lost 0 bases to trimming and J lost 2 bases; unmatched junction nucleotides: 2. CDR3 residues: CASSLGTGVNYGYTF. The CDR3 nucleotides read TGTGCCAGCAGCTTGGGGACAGGGGTCAACTATGGCTACACCTTC.

This clone was counted a few times. The same CDR3 also results from other DNA sequences found in this sample. V usage is TRBV10-3 and J usage is TRBJ2-7, with D possibly being TRBD1 (6 bases). The V gene's germline CDR1 is ENHRY and CDR2 SYGVKD. Trimming took 3 bases from V and 3 from J, leaving 6 bases between them. This CDR3 contains 12 residues. CDR3 DNA sequence: TGTGCCATCAGTGAACAGGGCTACGAGCAGTACTTC. It codes for CAISEQGYEQYF.

This clone was seen a handful of times. V usage is TRBV27 and J usage is TRBJ2-7; TRBD1 aligns across 9 bases. The V segment lost 7 bases and the J segment 6 bases; nucleotides outside the gene matches: 10. The CDR3 is 14 residues long. Germline lookup yields CDR1 MNHEY and CDR2 SMNVEV (reference sequence). The CDR3 DNA reads TGTGCCAGCACCCCGGGACAGGGATGGGGCGAGCAGTACTTC. Encoded protein: CASTPGQGWGEQYF.

This clone showed up just a few times. The chain combines TRBV6-5 with TRBJ2-1; D is unclear. Germline loops: CDR1 MNHEY, CDR2 SVGAGI. The CDR3 has 15 amino acids. Trimming left V 10 bases short and J 0 bases short, with 16 bases between. The DNA of the CDR3 is TGTGCCATCAGCCTTGACTTGACCTCCTACAATGAGCAGTTCTTC. Its protein is CAISLDLTSYNEQFF.

This clone was counted between two and nine times. CDR3 in amino acids: CASSIPSETLRGPQHF. The DNA of the CDR3 is TGTGCCAGTAGTATCCCATCAGAGACCCTCCGTGGGCCCCAGCATTTT. V is TRBV19 and J is TRBJ1-5; no firm D call. The V end was cut by 3 bases, the J end by 9 bases, with 21 bases between. Per germline, CDR1 LNHDA and CDR2 SQIVND (reference sequence). The CDR3 loop spans 16 amino acids.

This clone was detected many times. The rearrangement links TRBV28 to TRBJ2-1; TRBD2 aligns across 8 bases. The CDR3 totals 16 residues. Germline V CDR1 and CDR2: MDHEN, SYDVKM. J gave up 3 bases and V 5 bases, and 9 bases lay outside the gene matches. The CDR3 DNA follows: TGTGCCAGCAGTCGTACTAGCGGTACGTTCTACAATGAGCAGTTCTTC. Translating it yields CASSRTSGTFYNEQFF.

This clone occurred a few times. J is TRBJ1-2 and V is TRBV5-1; unclear D gene. In germline, CDR1 is SGHRS, CDR2 YFSETQ. This CDR3 spans 15 amino acids. V was trimmed by 0 bases and J by 5 bases, leaving 14 bases between them. Here the CDR3 DNA reads TGCGCCAGCAGCTTGGACGGGTCAGAGGCGTATGGCTACACCTTC. As protein: CASSLDGSEAYGYTF.

The chain joins TRBV6-5 to TRBJ2-1; D possibly corresponds to TRBD2 (7 bases). This CDR3 contains 16 residues. Germline loops: CDR1 MNHEY, CDR2 SVGAGI. Trimming took 3 bases from V and 2 from J, leaving 14 bases between them. CDR3 residues: CASSYMAGATYNEQFF. DNA for the CDR3: TGTGCCAGCAGTTATATGGCGGGGGCGACCTACAATGAGCAGTTCTTC.